Sequencing of this T cell receptor (beta chain) was carried out in a study of blood T cell repertoires in COVID-19. The overall study: Samples taken during acute and convalescent COVID-19 were collected in the United States, Italy and Spain. Nucleic acid was either cDNA or gDNA, and it came from T cells, B-cell-depleted T cells, or PBMCs.

As handled by the study authors: By means of reference gene primer amplification, nucleated cell counts were estimated. Only in-frame clones appear in the TCRdb table, and some are missing; sequencing was by immunoSEQ multiplex PCR. V and J calls and clone size come straight from that table; D and trimming were deduced from the DNA. The table shows 150,000 or so clones, with 84% occurring only once. The CDR3 consists of 15 residues. V was shortened by 5 bases and J by 1 base, with 11 bases between the two germline ends. The V gene's germline CDR1 is SNHLY and CDR2 FYNNEI. The V gene is TRBV2, the J gene TRBJ2-2; D possibly corresponds to TRBD2 (6 bases). This sequence originates from a man younger than 35 with active or convalescent COVID-19. Sequenced sample: peripheral blood. CDR3 residues: CASSSGTLNTGELFF. The CDR3 DNA reads as TGTGCCAGCAGTTCCGGGACTTTGAACACCGGGGAGCTGTTTTTT.